Below, 4 T cell receptor beta chains from the same sample are listed, as sequenced in a study of blood T cell repertoires in COVID-19. The table came from immunoSEQ multiplex PCR; TCRdb's copy has only in-frame clones and leaves some out. The sample has about 380,000 clones; 89% are singletons. Sequencing was done on a sample of peripheral blood. These TCRs come from a man between 35 and 55 years old with acute or convalescent COVID-19.

The chain combines TRBV7-3 with TRBJ2-1, with D perhaps TRBD2 (6 bases). Looked up from germline, CDR1 is SGHTA and CDR2 is FQGTGA. V gave up 2 bases and J gave up 3 bases, with 11 bases separating them. This CDR3 spans 15 amino acids. CDR3 amino acids: CASSLQLAVYNEQFF. Written as DNA, the CDR3 is TGTGCCAGCAGCTTACAACTAGCAGTCTACAATGAGCAGTTCTTC.

V is TRBV27 and J is TRBJ2-1; D perhaps matches TRBD2 (6 bases). V dropped 6 bases and J dropped 4 bases, with 28 bases sitting between them. The germline gives CDR1 MNHEY, CDR2 SMNVEV (reference sequence). CDR3 length: 19 amino acids. CDR3 sequence reads: CASSPQETSVIRGYNEQFF. In nucleotides, the CDR3 is TGTGCCAGCAGCCCTCAGGAAACGAGCGTTATTCGGGGGTACAATGAGCAGTTCTTC.

The chain combines TRBV5-1 with TRBJ2-1; 10 nucleotides line up with TRBD2. The CDR3 totals 15 residues. Losses at the gene ends were 4 bases for V and 4 bases for J; bases not matched to a gene: 5. From germline, CDR1 is SGHRS and CDR2 YFSETQ. CDR3 sequence: CASSPGTSVYNEQFF. Here the CDR3 DNA reads TGCGCCAGCAGCCCGGGGACTAGCGTATACAATGAGCAGTTCTTC.

V and J are TRBV27 and TRBJ1-1, with a possible D match to TRBD1 (6 bases). This CDR3 spans 16 amino acids. CDR1 is MNHEY, CDR2 SMNVEV, per germline (reference sequence). V gave up 8 bases and J gave up 4 bases, with 23 bases separating them. This CDR3 is CASPWGGRIRGTEAFF. The CDR3 DNA sequence: TGTGCCAGCCCGTGGGGGGGCCGAATTCGGGGCACTGAAGCTTTCTTT.